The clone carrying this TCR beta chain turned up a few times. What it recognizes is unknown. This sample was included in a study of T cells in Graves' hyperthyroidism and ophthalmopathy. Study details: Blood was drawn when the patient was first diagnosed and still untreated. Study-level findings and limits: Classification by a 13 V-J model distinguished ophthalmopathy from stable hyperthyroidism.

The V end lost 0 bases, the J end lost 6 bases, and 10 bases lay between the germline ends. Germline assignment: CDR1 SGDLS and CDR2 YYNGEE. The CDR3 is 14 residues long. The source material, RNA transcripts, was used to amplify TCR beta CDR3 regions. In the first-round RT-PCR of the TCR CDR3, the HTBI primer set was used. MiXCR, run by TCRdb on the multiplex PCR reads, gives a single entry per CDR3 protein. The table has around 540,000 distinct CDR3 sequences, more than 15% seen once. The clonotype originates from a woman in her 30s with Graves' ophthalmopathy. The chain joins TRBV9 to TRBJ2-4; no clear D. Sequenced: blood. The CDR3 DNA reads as TGTGCCAGCAGCGTAGAAGGGTTGGGAAACATTCAGTACTTC. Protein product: CASSVEGLGNIQYF.